This TCR beta chain was sequenced during a study of T cell responses to AZD1222 COVID-19 vaccine. Study background: Pooling covered second doses at about 4 or about 12 weeks.

This CDR3 spans 13 amino acids. Germline V gene data show CDR1 as SGHRS and CDR2 as YFSETQ. The J segment lost 6 bases and the V segment lost 7 bases, leaving 4 bases of the junction unmatched. Clones were sequenced by immunoSEQ multiplex PCR, and TCRdb holds only the in-frame ones, with some missing. In the table there are 97,000 or so clones, almost 85% of which are singletons. Study-wide findings and caveats: Seropositivity was recorded at baseline in only 5 or 6 AZD1222 recipients. The study found Spike-specific TCR breadth and depth rose after two AZD1222 doses.

Regarding this clone: What it binds is unknown.

Sequencing used peripheral blood, obtained on day 0 of AZD1222 vaccination. This chain uses TRBV5-1 with TRBJ1-4; 9 bases are shared with TRBD1. The TCR sequence derives from an adult in good health. The CDR3 here is CASGTGGDEKLFF. The CDR3 DNA reads TGCGCCAGCGGCACAGGGGGCGATGAAAAACTGTTTTTT.